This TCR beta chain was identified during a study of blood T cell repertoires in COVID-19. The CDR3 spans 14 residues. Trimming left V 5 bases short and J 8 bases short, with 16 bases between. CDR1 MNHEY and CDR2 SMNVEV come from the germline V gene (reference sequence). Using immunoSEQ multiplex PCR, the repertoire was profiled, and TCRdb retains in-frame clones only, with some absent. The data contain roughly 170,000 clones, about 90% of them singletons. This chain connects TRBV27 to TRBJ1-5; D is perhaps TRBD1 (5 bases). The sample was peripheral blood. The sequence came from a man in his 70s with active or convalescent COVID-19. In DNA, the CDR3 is TGTGCCAGCAGTCCAAGAGGAGGGGTGGAGCCCCAGCATTTT. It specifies CASSPRGGVEPQHF.